This T cell receptor beta chain is drawn from a study of T cell changes during pregnancy in multiple sclerosis. J gave up 7 bases and V 0 bases, and 7 bases lay outside the gene matches. Per germline, CDR1 MNHEY and CDR2 SVGAGI. The CDR3 has 16 residues. The data were produced by immunoSEQ multiplex PCR, yet TCRdb's version contains in-frame clones alone and is incomplete. The sample holds around 49,000 clones, around 90% seen once. The sequence derives from a female donor in good health, enrolled as a control in a pregnancy study. The sequencing used CD4+ T cells from peripheral blood mononuclear cells, collected after pregnancy. V gene TRBV6-5 combines with J gene TRBJ1-5, with TRBD1 matching 9 bases. CDR3 amino acids: CASSYSSQGAGQPQHF. CDR3 coding DNA: TGTGCCAGCAGTTACTCTTCACAGGGGGCAGGACAGCCCCAGCATTTT.